This TCR beta chain was captured in a study of CD8 T cells in ankylosing spondylitis. Whole-study results and caveats: Certain motif variants had earlier been reported in reactive arthritis synovial fluid and blood. As reported, disease-linked clones showed significant enrichment in matched ankylosing spondylitis synovial fluid. What appeared characteristic of ankylosing spondylitis blood was a TCR beta motif of fewer than ten highly homologous variants.

This clonotype was seen ten or more times. Its matching antigen is unknown. Per germline, CDR1 SGHTA and CDR2 FQGNSA. V dropped 5 bases and J dropped 2; count of bases not matched to a gene: 5. The CDR3 extends over 16 amino acids. With molecular barcodes, quantitative 5'-RACE was used to make the TCR beta libraries. TCRdb re-called the 5' RACE reads with MiXCR, one entry per CDR3 protein. The repertoire holds 300,000 to 350,000 distinct CDR3 sequences, with roughly 14% as singletons. The TCR was taken from a male donor with ankylosing spondylitis or in good health (not recorded which). Sequenced input: blood, either unsorted or a sorted T cell fraction (not recorded which). The chain couples TRBV7-2 to TRBJ2-1; TRBD2 aligns across 11 bases. CDR3 coding DNA: TGTGCCAGCAGCCCTCCGGGACTAGCGGCCTACAATGAGCAGTTCTTC. Encoded protein: CASSPPGLAAYNEQFF. The variable domain in full, completed from reference TRBV7-2 and TRBJ2-1, reads GAGVSQSPSNKVTEKGKDVELRCDPISGHTALYWYRQSLGQGLEFLIYFQGNSAPDKSGLPSDRFSAERTGGSVSTLTIQRTQQEDSAVYLCASSPPGLAAYNEQFFGPGTRLTVL.